The present T cell receptor (beta chain) was sequenced within a study of Graves' ophthalmopathy and Graves' hyperthyroidism. Overall study: No ophthalmopathy within 18 months of follow-up signified stable hyperthyroidism. Regarding the study as a whole: The model predicted progression of ophthalmopathy with a sensitivity of roughly 66%, and its specificity was under 75%. Among expanded thyroid clonotypes above 0.001 frequency, most also occurred in blood.

This CDR3 contains 13 residues. Trimming removed 5 bases from V and 13 bases from J; junction bases left unmatched: 14. Per the germline V gene, CDR1 is MGHDK and CDR2 is SYGVNS. Orbital computed tomography and thyroid ultrasound, along with TRAb, serum thyroxine and clinical symptoms, underpinned diagnosis. To note about this clonotype: Its antigen is still unknown.

RNA transcripts were the source from which TCR beta CDR3 regions were amplified. Amplification began with first-round RT-PCR using HTBI primers, then second-round multiplex PCR was performed. TCRdb re-called the multiplex PCR reads with MiXCR, one entry per CDR3 protein. The repertoire includes around 590,000 distinct CDR3 sequences, 39% of them detected once, and about 4.2% sits in the top ten. This receptor was identified in an adult man with Graves' hyperthyroidism. Sequencing used peripheral blood or thyroid tissue (not recorded which). The V gene is TRBV25-1, the J gene TRBJ2-7; 7 nucleotides line up with TRBD2. CDR3 amino acids: CASSLLGSGSPYF. CDR3 in DNA: TGTGCCAGCAGTTTACTAGGTAGCGGGTCTCCATACTTC.